This is a list of T cell receptor beta chains from one sample in a study of CD8 T cells in ankylosing spondylitis. In TCRdb, the 5' RACE reads were re-called with MiXCR into one record per CDR3 protein. In the table there are 85,000 to 90,000 distinct CDR3 sequences, 25% to 35% of which are singletons. The specimen was blood, either unsorted or a sorted T cell fraction (not recorded which). The receptors were gathered from a male donor with ankylosing spondylitis or in good health (not recorded which). CDR3s include the opening cysteine and the closing phenylalanine or tryptophan. Fields, in order: D gene, J gene, clone size, V gene, CDR3 protein, CDR3 DNA. D genes are given only for firm matches. Clone size is stated in some rows and not others, as once, few, many or a class when expanded.

d_gene: .; j_gene: TRBJ2-2; abundance: .; v_gene: TRBV18; CDR3aa: CASSPDGTVKTGELFF; CDR3nt: TGTGCCAGCTCACCGGATGGGACGGTGAAAACCGGGGAGCTGTTTTTT
d_gene: TRBD1; j_gene: TRBJ2-1; abundance: many; v_gene: TRBV24-1; CDR3aa: CATSDRVTVEQFF; CDR3nt: TGTGCCACCTCGGACAGGGTAACAGTTGAGCAGTTCTTC
d_gene: .; j_gene: TRBJ2-3; abundance: once; v_gene: TRBV20-1; CDR3aa: CSARDLGADTQYF; CDR3nt: TGCAGTGCTAGAGATCTCGGGGCAGATACGCAGTATTTT
d_gene: .; j_gene: TRBJ1-1; abundance: few; v_gene: TRBV5-1; CDR3aa: CASSLVGSENTEAFF; CDR3nt: TGCGCCAGCAGCTTGGTAGGTTCCGAGAACACTGAAGCTTTCTTT
d_gene: .; j_gene: TRBJ2-1; abundance: few; v_gene: TRBV5-6; CDR3aa: CASSPDGVYYYEQFF; CDR3nt: TGTGCCAGCAGCCCGGACGGAGTGTATTACTATGAGCAGTTCTTC
d_gene: TRBD1; j_gene: TRBJ1-2; abundance: .; v_gene: TRBV9; CDR3aa: CASSVTGGDGYTF; CDR3nt: TGTGCCAGCAGCGTGACAGGGGGCGATGGCTACACCTTC
d_gene: TRBD2; j_gene: TRBJ2-3; abundance: .; v_gene: TRBV20-1; CDR3aa: CSARGYSGDTQYF; CDR3nt: TGCAGTGCTAGAGGTTATAGCGGGGATACGCAGTATTTT
d_gene: .; j_gene: TRBJ2-3; abundance: few; v_gene: TRBV7-2; CDR3aa: CASSSPQGISTDTQYF; CDR3nt: TGTGCCAGCAGCTCACCACAGGGAATAAGCACAGATACGCAGTATTTT
d_gene: .; j_gene: TRBJ2-7; abundance: few; v_gene: TRBV5-1; CDR3aa: CASSLASGQRGEQYF; CDR3nt: TGCGCCAGCAGTCTTGCCTCCGGACAGAGGGGCGAGCAGTACTTC
d_gene: .; j_gene: TRBJ2-3; abundance: many; v_gene: TRBV5-1; CDR3aa: CASSLDSATDTQYF; CDR3nt: TGCGCCAGCAGCTTGGACTCAGCCACAGATACGCAGTATTTT
d_gene: .; j_gene: TRBJ1-4; abundance: .; v_gene: TRBV7-3; CDR3aa: CASSREQNEKLFF; CDR3nt: TGTGCCAGCAGCAGAGAACAAAATGAAAAACTGTTTTTT
d_gene: .; j_gene: TRBJ2-2; abundance: .; v_gene: TRBV5-1; CDR3aa: CASTPRGGANGELFF; CDR3nt: TGCGCCAGCACCCCCCGAGGGGGGGCCAACGGGGAGCTGTTTTTT
d_gene: TRBD1; j_gene: TRBJ1-1; abundance: few; v_gene: TRBV28; CDR3aa: CASSLWGSRDRGEAFF; CDR3nt: TGTGCCAGCAGTTTATGGGGGTCCCGGGACAGGGGCGAAGCTTTCTTT
d_gene: .; j_gene: TRBJ2-2; abundance: .; v_gene: TRBV7-9; CDR3aa: CASSLYSTGELFF; CDR3nt: TGTGCCAGCAGCTTATACAGCACCGGGGAGCTGTTTTTT
d_gene: .; j_gene: TRBJ1-2; abundance: .; v_gene: TRBV6-2/TRBV6-3; CDR3aa: CASSDGGYGYTF; CDR3nt: TGTGCCAGCAGCGACGGAGGCTATGGCTACACCTTC
d_gene: .; j_gene: TRBJ2-3; abundance: few; v_gene: TRBV7-2; CDR3aa: CASSAAQRVSDTQYF; CDR3nt: TGTGCCAGCAGCGCCGCGCAGCGGGTTTCAGATACGCAGTATTTT
d_gene: .; j_gene: TRBJ2-2; abundance: many; v_gene: TRBV12-3/TRBV12-4; CDR3aa: CASSSPSAGELFF; CDR3nt: TGTGCCAGCAGTTCCCCTTCGGCCGGGGAGCTGTTTTTT